The 9 T cell receptor beta chains below come from one sample, sequenced in a study of cytomegalovirus exposure and HLA in healthy donors. The protocol was immunoSEQ multiplex PCR, while the TCRdb copy is restricted to in-frame clones and leaves out a portion. This table has some 200,000 clones, 90% to 95% appearing once. The sample comprised PBMCs. All receptors come from a woman younger than 35 in good health and CMV-seronegative.

V and J are TRBV19 and TRBJ2-5, with 12 bases matching TRBD2. V trimming: 8 bases; J trimming: 4 bases; junction bases outside the gene matches: 20. This CDR3 region has 19 residues. CDR1 and CDR2 from the germline V gene are LNHDA and SQIVND (reference sequence). In DNA form, the CDR3 reads TGTGCCAGTCCAAGACTAGCGGGAGTGATCCGGGAGGTGGGAGAGACCCAGTACTTC. Translated: CASPRLAGVIREVGETQYF.

This chain connects TRBV10-3 to TRBJ2-7, with a possible D match to TRBD2 (5 bases). CDR3 length: 16 residues. Germline V gene data show CDR1 as ENHRY and CDR2 as SYGVKD. V shed 1 base and J shed 0 bases, with 13 bases lying between them. CDR3 nucleotide sequence: TGTGCCATCAGTGAGTTGGGAGTAAGGTTCTCCTACGAGCAGTACTTC. Translated: CAISELGVRFSYEQYF.

The V call is TRBV6-1, the J call TRBJ2-7; tentative D call: TRBD2 (5 bases). CDR1 and CDR2 (germline): MNHNS, SASEGT. The V end was cut by 3 bases, the J end by 6 bases, with 12 bases between. This CDR3 is built from 13 residues. The CDR3 is CASSELGVGEQYF. The CDR3 nucleotides are TGTGCCAGCAGTGAGCTCGGGGTTGGCGAGCAGTACTTC.

The table lists this clone with a count of one. V gene TRBV9 combines with J gene TRBJ1-3; D gene uncertain. Germline CDR1 reads SGDLS; CDR2 reads YYNGEE. The CDR3 sequence is 17 residues long. Trimming removed 0 bases from V and 4 bases from J, with 17 bases in between. The CDR3 protein is CASSVGARSSSGNTIYF. The CDR3 region has the DNA TGTGCCAGCAGCGTAGGGGCAAGATCTAGCTCGGGAAACACCATATATTTT.

Here the CDR3 DNA reads TGTGCCAGCAGTGTGGAACGAGCGGGACCCTACGAGCAGTACTTC. Amino acids: CASSVERAGPYEQYF. J is TRBJ2-7 and V is TRBV6-1; TRBD2 matches 7 bases. V gave up 4 bases and J gave up 2 bases; unmatched junction bases: 8. The germline V gene has CDR1 MNHNS and CDR2 SASEGT. This CDR3 spans 15 amino acids.

The rearrangement links TRBV14 to TRBJ2-2, with D perhaps matching TRBD1 (6 bases). The germline V gene encodes CDR1 SGHDN and CDR2 FVKESK. Deletions cut 1 base from V and 7 bases from J, with 13 bases between. CDR3 length: 15 amino acids. CDR3 sequence: CASSQAPGVFGELFF. The CDR3 nucleotides are TGTGCCAGCAGCCAAGCCCCAGGGGTGTTCGGGGAGCTGTTTTTT.

The chain recombines TRBV7-8 with TRBJ1-1; 9 nucleotides agree with TRBD1. Trimming took 1 base from V and 2 from J; bases not matched to a gene: 2. This CDR3 spans 15 amino acids. From germline, CDR1 is SGHVS and CDR2 FQNEAQ. The CDR3 nucleotides read TGTGCCAGCAGCTTAGGGACAGGGGTTAACACTGAAGCTTTCTTT. It is translated as CASSLGTGVNTEAFF.

This clone was seen a handful of times. CDR3 DNA: TGCGCCAGCAGCTTGTCAGGCACAGATACGCAGTATTTT. Residues: CASSLSGTDTQYF. This sequence joins TRBV5-1 and TRBJ2-3; D ambiguous. Germline V lookup: CDR1 SGHRS, CDR2 YFSETQ. This CDR3 has 13 amino acids. Trimming removed 1 base at V and 1 base at J, with 4 bases between.

This clone was recorded only once. V usage is TRBV15 and J usage is TRBJ2-2, with D perhaps matching TRBD1 (6 bases). The germline gives CDR1 LNHNV, CDR2 YYDKDF (reference sequence). CDR3 size: 15 residues. Trimming removed 9 bases at V and 0 bases at J, with 14 bases between. The CDR3 nucleotides are TGTGCCACTGCACAGGGCCAGTCGAACACCGGGGAGCTGTTTTTT. Protein sequence: CATAQGQSNTGELFF.